The source of this T cell receptor beta chain is a study of blood T cell repertoires in COVID-19. Trimming took off 0 bases at V and 1 base at J, with 12 bases between the two ends. Germline V gives CDR1 SGDLS, CDR2 YYNGEE. This CDR3 has 16 amino acids. The repertoire was sequenced with immunoSEQ multiplex PCR; TCRdb's copy has only in-frame clones and lacks some. The sample has 150,000 to 200,000 clones, approximately 88% seen once; the top ten hold about 5%. The rearrangement joins TRBV9 to TRBJ2-3; TRBD2 might be the D (6 bases). The receptor comes from a human donor in a cohort sampled during active COVID-19. The sample was peripheral blood. CDR3 loop: CASSVGRALGTDTQYF. In DNA form, the CDR3 reads TGTGCCAGCAGCGTAGGGAGGGCATTGGGCACAGATACGCAGTATTTT. The variable domain in full, with the rest retrieved from reference TRBV9 and TRBJ2-3, is DSGVTQTPKHLITATGQRVTLRCSPRSGDLSVYWYQQSLDQGLQFLIQYYNGEERAKGNILERFSAQQFPDLHSELNLSSLELGDSALYFCASSVGRALGTDTQYFGPGTRLTVL.